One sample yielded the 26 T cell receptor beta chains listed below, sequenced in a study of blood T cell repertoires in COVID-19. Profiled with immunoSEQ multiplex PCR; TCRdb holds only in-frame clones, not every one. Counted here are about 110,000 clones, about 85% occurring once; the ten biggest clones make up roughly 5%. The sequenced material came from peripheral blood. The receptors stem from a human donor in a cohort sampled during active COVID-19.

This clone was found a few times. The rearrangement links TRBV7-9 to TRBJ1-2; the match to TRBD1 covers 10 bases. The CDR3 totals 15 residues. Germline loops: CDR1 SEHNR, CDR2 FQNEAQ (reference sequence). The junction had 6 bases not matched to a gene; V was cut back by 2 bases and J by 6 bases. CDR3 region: CASSLLGQGSDGYTF. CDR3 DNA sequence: TGTGCCAGCAGCTTACTGGGACAGGGGTCCGATGGCTACACCTTC.

CDR3 region: CAWSVQAGENRKLFF. CDR3 in DNA: TGTGCCTGGAGTGTACAGGCAGGGGAGAATAGAAAACTGTTTTTT. The chain joins TRBV30 to TRBJ1-4; maybe TRBD1 (6 bases). CDR1 and CDR2 (germline): GTSNPN, SVGIG (reference sequence). V was trimmed by 0 bases and J by 10 bases, leaving 18 bases between them. The CDR3 is made up of 15 amino acids.

The DNA for the CDR3 is TGTGCCAGCTCATTCGACAGCAACACTGAAGCTTTCTTT. Translating gives CASSFDSNTEAFF. The V and J genes are TRBV18 and TRBJ1-1; possibly TRBD1 for D (5 bases). This CDR3 is built from 13 residues. V was cut by 5 bases and J by 2 bases, with 9 bases left in between. Germline V lookup: CDR1 KGHSH, CDR2 LQKENI.

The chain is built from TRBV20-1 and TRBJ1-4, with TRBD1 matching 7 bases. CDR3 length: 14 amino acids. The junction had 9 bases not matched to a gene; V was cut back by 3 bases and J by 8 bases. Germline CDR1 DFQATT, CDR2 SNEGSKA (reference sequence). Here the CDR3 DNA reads TGCAGTGCTAGTGGAGGGGGCGACTACGAAAAACTGTTTTTT. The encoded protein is CSASGGGDYEKLFF.

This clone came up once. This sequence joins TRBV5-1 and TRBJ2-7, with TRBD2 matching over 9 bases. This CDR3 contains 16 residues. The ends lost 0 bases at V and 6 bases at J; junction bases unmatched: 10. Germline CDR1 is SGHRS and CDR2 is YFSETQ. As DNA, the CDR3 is TGCGCCAGCAGCTTGGGGGCCGGGGCGGGAGGGACCGAGCAGTACTTC. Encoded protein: CASSLGAGAGGTEQYF. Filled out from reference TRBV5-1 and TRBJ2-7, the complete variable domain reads KAGVTQTPRYLIKTRGQQVTLSCSPISGHRSVSWYQQTPGQGLQFLFEYFSETQRNKGNFPGRFSGRQFSNSRSEMNVSTLELGDSALYLCASSLGAGAGGTEQYFGPGTRLTVT.

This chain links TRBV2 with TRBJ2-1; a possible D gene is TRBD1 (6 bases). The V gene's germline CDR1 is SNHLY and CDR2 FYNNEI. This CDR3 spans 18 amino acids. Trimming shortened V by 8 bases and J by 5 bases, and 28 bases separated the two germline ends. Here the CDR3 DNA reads TGTGCCAGCTTATCGTACGGGGCCCGGACAGCTTCGGACAATGAGCAGTTCTTC. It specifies CASLSYGARTASDNEQFF.

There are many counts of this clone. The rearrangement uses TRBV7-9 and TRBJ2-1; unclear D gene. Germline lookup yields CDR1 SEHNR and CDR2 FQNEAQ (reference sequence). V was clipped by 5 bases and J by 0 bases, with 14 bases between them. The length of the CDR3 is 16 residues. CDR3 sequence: CASSPPLRFSYNEQFF. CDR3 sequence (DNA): TGTGCCAGCAGCCCCCCCCTCCGGTTCTCCTACAATGAGCAGTTCTTC.

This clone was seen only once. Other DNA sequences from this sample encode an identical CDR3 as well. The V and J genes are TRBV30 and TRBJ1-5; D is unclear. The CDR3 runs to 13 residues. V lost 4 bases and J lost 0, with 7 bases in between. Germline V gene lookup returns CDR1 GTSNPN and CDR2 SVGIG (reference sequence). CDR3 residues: CAWTRDSNQPQHF. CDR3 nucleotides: TGTGCCTGGACTCGGGATAGCAATCAGCCCCAGCATTTT.

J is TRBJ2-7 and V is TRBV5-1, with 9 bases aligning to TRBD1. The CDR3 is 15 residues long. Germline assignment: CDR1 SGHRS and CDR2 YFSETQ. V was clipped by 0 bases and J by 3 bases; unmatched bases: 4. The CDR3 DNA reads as TGCGCCAGCAGCTTGGAGGACAGGGGAAACTACGAGCAGTACTTC. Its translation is CASSLEDRGNYEQYF.

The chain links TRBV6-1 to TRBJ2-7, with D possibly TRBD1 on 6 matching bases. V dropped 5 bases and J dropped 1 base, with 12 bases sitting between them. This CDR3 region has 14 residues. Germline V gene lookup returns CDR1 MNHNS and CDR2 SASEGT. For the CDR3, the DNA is TGTGCCAGCAGTCCCGCGACAGGATCCTACGAGCAGTACTTC. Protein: CASSPATGSYEQYF.

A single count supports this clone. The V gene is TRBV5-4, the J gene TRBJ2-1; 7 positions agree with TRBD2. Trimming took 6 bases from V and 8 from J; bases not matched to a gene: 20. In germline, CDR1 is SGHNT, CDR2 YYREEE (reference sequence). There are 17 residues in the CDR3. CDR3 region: CASTPQLGEVGGDEQFF. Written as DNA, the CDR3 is TGTGCCAGCACCCCCCAGCTGGGGGAGGTGGGAGGGGATGAGCAGTTCTTC.

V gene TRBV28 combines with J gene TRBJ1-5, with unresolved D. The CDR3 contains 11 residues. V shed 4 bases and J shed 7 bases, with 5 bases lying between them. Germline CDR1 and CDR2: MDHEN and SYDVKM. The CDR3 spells CASSSGQPQHF. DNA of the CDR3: TGTGCCAGCAGTTCGGGACAGCCCCAGCATTTT.

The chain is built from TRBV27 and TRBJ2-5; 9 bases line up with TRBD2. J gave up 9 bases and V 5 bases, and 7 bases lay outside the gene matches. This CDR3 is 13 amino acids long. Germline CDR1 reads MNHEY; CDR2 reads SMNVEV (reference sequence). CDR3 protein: CASSGTSRGAQYF. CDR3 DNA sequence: TGTGCCAGCAGTGGGACTAGCAGGGGGGCCCAGTACTTC.

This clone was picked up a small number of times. In DNA, the CDR3 is TGTGCCAGCAGTTCAGCGGACAGGGGATTCTCTGGAAACACCATATATTTT. Amino acids: CASSSADRGFSGNTIYF. This chain joins TRBV28 and TRBJ1-3; 9 bases align to TRBD1. Germline V lookup: CDR1 MDHEN, CDR2 SYDVKM. Trimming removed 4 bases from V and 0 bases from J; junction bases left unmatched: 7. CDR3 length: 17 residues.

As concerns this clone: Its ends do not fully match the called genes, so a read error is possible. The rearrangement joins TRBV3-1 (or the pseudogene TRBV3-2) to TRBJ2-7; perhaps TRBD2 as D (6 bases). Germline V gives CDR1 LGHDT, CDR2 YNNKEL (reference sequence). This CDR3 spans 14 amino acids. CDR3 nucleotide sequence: TGTGCCAGCAGCCCCGGGACTGGGAGCTACGTGCAGTACTTC. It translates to CASSPGTGSYVQYF.

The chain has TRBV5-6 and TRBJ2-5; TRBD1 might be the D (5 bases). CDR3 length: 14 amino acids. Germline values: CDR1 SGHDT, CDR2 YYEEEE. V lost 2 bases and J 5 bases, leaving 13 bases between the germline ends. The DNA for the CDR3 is TGTGCCAGCAGCTTAATTACTAAGGGGGAGACCCAGTACTTC. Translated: CASSLITKGETQYF.

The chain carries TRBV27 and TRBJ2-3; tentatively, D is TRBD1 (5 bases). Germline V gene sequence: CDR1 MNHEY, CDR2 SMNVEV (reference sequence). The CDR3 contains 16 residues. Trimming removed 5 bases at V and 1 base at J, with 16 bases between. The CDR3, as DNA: TGTGCCAGCAGTCCTGAACAGGTTCGGCGCACAGATACGCAGTATTTT. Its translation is CASSPEQVRRTDTQYF.

The CDR3 nucleotides are TGTGCCAGCTCACCTAGACAGGGCACCGAGCAGTACTTC. It specifies CASSPRQGTEQYF. The chain carries TRBV18 and TRBJ2-7; 7 bases are shared with TRBD1. The CDR3 consists of 13 residues. Germline CDR1 and CDR2: KGHSH and LQKENI. The V gene end was trimmed by 3 bases and the J gene end by 6 bases; junction bases not matched to a gene: 5.

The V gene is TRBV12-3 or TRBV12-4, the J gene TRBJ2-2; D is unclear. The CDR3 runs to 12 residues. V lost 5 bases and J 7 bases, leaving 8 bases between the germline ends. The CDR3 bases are TGTGCCAGCAGTACTGTGCTCGGGGAGCTGTTTTTT. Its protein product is CASSTVLGELFF.

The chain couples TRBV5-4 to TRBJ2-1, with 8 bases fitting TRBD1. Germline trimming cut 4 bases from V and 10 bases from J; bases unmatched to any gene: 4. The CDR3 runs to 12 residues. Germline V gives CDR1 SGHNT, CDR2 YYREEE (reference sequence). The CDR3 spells CASSLGQGEQFF. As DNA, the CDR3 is TGTGCCAGCAGCCTTGGACAGGGAGAGCAGTTCTTC.

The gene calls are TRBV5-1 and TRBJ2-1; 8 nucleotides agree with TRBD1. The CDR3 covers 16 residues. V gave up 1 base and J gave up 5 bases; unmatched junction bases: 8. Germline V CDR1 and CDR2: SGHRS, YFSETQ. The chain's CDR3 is CASSLLPGQVHNEQFF. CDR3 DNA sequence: TGCGCCAGCAGCTTGTTACCGGGACAGGTACACAATGAGCAGTTCTTC. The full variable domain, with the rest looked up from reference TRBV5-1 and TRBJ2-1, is KAGVTQTPRYLIKTRGQQVTLSCSPISGHRSVSWYQQTPGQGLQFLFEYFSETQRNKGNFPGRFSGRQFSNSRSEMNVSTLELGDSALYLCASSLLPGQVHNEQFFGPGTRLTVL.

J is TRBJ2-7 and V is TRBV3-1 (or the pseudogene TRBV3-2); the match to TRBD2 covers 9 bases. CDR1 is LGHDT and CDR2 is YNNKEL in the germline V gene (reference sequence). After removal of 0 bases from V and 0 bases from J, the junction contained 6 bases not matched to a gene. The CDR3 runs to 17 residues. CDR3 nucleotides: TGTGCCAGCAGCCAAGATCTGCGGGGGGGACGCTCCTACGAGCAGTACTTC. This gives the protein CASSQDLRGGRSYEQYF.

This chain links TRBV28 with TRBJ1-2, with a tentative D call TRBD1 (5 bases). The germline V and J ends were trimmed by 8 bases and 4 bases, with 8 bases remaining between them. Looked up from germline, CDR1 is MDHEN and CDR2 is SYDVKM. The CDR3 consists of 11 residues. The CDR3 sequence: CASLDSYGYTF. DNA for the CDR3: TGTGCCAGCCTCGACAGCTATGGCTACACCTTC.

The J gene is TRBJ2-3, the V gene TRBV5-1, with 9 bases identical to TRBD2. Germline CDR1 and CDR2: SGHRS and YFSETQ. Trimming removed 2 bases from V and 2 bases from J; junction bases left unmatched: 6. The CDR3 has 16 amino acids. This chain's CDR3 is CASSLRREGFTDTQYF. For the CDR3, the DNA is TGCGCCAGCAGCTTAAGGCGGGAGGGTTTCACAGATACGCAGTATTTT.

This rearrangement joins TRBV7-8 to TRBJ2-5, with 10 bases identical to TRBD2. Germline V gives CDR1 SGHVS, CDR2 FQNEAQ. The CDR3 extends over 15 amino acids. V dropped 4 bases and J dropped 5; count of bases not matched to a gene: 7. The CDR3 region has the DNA TGTGCCAGCAGCTCGCTAGCGGGAGAGTTGGAGACCCAGTACTTC. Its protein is CASSSLAGELETQYF.

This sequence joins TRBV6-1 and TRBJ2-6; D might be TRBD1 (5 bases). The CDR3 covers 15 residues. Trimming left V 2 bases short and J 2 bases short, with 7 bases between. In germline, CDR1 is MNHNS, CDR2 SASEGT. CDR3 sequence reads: CASSESGPGANVLTF. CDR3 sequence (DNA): TGTGCCAGCAGTGAATCAGGGCCTGGGGCCAACGTCCTGACTTTC.